This TCR beta chain was sequenced for a study of technical replicates of blood from a few donors. TCRdb's table, derived via immunoSEQ multiplex PCR, lists solely in-frame clones and lacks some. The repertoire includes 80,000 to 95,000 clones, about 96% of them detected once, and around 0.33% sits in the top ten. The source material was T cells isolated from PBMCs. The receptor comes from a human donor in good health.

The CDR3 reads CASSVMGSSYEQYF. In nucleotides, the CDR3 is TGTGCCAGCAGCGTAATGGGCAGCTCCTACGAGCAGTACTTC. The chain couples TRBV9 to TRBJ2-7; no clear D gene. V lost 1 base, J lost 0 bases, and 8 bases lay in between. Germline-derived CDR1 and CDR2 are SGDLS and YYNGEE. CDR3 length equals 14 residues.